This TCR beta chain was captured in a study of cytomegalovirus exposure and HLA in healthy donors. It was with 60 Vbeta and 13 Jbeta primers that the PCR ran. Profiled with immunoSEQ multiplex PCR; TCRdb holds only in-frame clones, not every one. The sample carries more than 100,000 clones, 75% to 85% recorded once. The germline V gene has CDR1 SGHDT and CDR2 YYEEEE. After removal of 3 bases from V and 7 bases from J, the junction contained 3 bases not matched to a gene. The CDR3 consists of 12 residues. The specimen sequenced was PBMCs. The receptor was isolated from a female donor in good health and CMV-seropositive. The chain uses TRBV5-6 and TRBJ1-2; TRBD1 matches at 7 bases. This chain's CDR3 is CASSYRGSGYTF. The CDR3 DNA follows: TGTGCCAGCAGCTACAGGGGTAGTGGCTACACCTTC.